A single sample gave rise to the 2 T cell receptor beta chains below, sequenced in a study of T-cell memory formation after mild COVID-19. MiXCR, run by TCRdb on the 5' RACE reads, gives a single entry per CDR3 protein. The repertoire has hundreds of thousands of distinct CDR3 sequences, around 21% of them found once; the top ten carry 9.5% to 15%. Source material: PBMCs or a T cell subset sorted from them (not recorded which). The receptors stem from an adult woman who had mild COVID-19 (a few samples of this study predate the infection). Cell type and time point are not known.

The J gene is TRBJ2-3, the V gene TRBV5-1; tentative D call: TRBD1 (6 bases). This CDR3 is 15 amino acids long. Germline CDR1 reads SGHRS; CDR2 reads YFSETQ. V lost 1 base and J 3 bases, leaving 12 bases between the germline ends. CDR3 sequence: CASSLSTGYTDTQYF. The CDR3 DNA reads TGCGCCAGCAGCTTGTCTACAGGGTATACAGATACGCAGTATTTT.

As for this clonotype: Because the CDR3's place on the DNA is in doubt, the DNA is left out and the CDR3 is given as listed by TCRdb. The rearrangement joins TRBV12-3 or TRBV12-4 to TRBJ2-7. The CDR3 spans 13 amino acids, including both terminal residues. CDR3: CASSSSITYEQYF.